The present TCR beta chain was sequenced within a study of blood T cell repertoires in COVID-19. About the research overall: Samples of COVID-19 (acute and convalescent) were obtained from the United States, Italy and Spain.

The CDR3 spans 14 residues. The V gene's germline CDR1 is ENHRY and CDR2 SYGVKD. Germline trimming cut 3 bases from V and 5 bases from J; bases unmatched to any gene: 4. This clone appeared a few times. Recruitment covered fewer than 25 US areas and drew participants whose ages spanned roughly 18 to 100 years. In the original processing: Reference gene primer amplification in the assay estimated nucleated cell counts. Profiling relied on immunoSEQ multiplex PCR, and the TCRdb table lists in-frame clones only, not all of them. V and J calls and clone size follow that table, whereas D and trimming were derived from the DNA. Here the sample spans some 140,000 clones, roughly 83% being singletons.

This receptor was taken from a man aged 45 to 65 who had recovered from COVID-19. The chain carries TRBV10-3 and TRBJ2-5, with 9 bases fitting TRBD1. The sample consisted of PBMCs or T cells enriched from blood (not recorded which). For the CDR3, the DNA is TGTGCCATCAGTGAACAGGGGGCTTTGGAGACCCAGTACTTC. Encoded protein: CAISEQGALETQYF.